This T cell receptor (beta chain) was recovered during a study of blood T cell repertoires in COVID-19. Data came from immunoSEQ multiplex PCR; TCRdb stores just in-frame clones and leaves some out. The data show about 250,000 clones, 88% seen once. This CDR3 comprises 16 residues. Germline V lookup: CDR1 SGHVS, CDR2 FQNEAQ. Trimming took off 5 bases at V and 0 bases at J, with 15 bases between the two ends. All recovered Cohort 3 donors got two negative PCRs, got clearance, or saw symptom resolution. This clonotype was obtained from a woman between 45 and 65 years old who had recovered from COVID-19. Sequenced: PBMCs or T cells enriched from blood (not recorded which). This sequence joins TRBV7-8 and TRBJ2-3; a possible D gene is TRBD2 (5 bases). The CDR3 region is CASSIMSGPSTDTQYF. Written as DNA, the CDR3 is TGTGCCAGCAGCATTATGAGCGGACCTAGCACAGATACGCAGTATTTT.